The clone carrying this TCR beta chain was counted at least ten times. Molecular barcoding with unique molecular identifiers was used for the TCRbeta library. Via MiXCR, TCRdb re-called the PCR reads, giving one row per CDR3 protein. The data hold more than 200,000 distinct CDR3 sequences, with around 9.7% observed a single time. This specimen belongs to a study of T-cell reconstitution after alpha-beta-depleted transplantation in children. The sequencing here drew on PBMCs from the stem cell graft donor, taken from the stem cell graft. This clonotype originated in a human donor who donated a stem cell graft to a child with SCID.

The CDR3 protein is CASSLQRRGYTF. In nucleotides, the CDR3 is TGTGCCAGCAGCTTACAGAGGAGGGGCTACACCTTC. The chain has TRBV7-2 and TRBJ1-2, with no clear D. Trimming pared 2 bases from V and 8 bases from J, leaving 9 bases between. From germline, CDR1 is SGHTA and CDR2 FQGNSA. The length of the CDR3 is 12 residues.